The 20 T cell receptor beta chains reported below all come from one sample, sequenced in a study of T cells after yellow fever vaccination. Each CDR3 protein is one row after TCRdb ran MiXCR on the 5' RACE reads. The sample shows some 300,000 distinct CDR3 sequences, roughly 10% of them seen only once. The specimen comprised CD4+ T cells sorted from PBMCs, sampled 45 days after the yellow fever booster vaccination. All receptors derive from a man aged 18 to 29 who received the YFV17D yellow fever vaccine.

This clonotype turned up a few times. The chain carries TRBV28 and TRBJ2-7, with 8 bases that match TRBD1. Germline lookup yields CDR1 MDHEN and CDR2 SYDVKM. J lost 1 base, V lost 7 bases, and 6 bases had no gene match. The CDR3 has 14 amino acids. Written as DNA, the CDR3 is TGTGCCAGCAATGCACACAGGGGGTCCTACGAGCAGTACGTC. It is translated as CASNAHRGSYEQYV.

This clonotype was detected ten times or more. V and J are TRBV5-5 and TRBJ1-3, with a weak D call TRBD1 (5 bases). The CDR3 covers 15 residues. V shed 7 bases and J shed 6 bases, with 20 bases lying between them. Per germline, CDR1 SGHKS and CDR2 YYEKEE (reference sequence). CDR3 nucleotides: TGTGCCAGCCACCAATCGGGGACCCCTATAAACACCATATATTTT. Its translation is CASHQSGTPINTIYF.

Note on this clonotype: The junction and the germline gene differ at one end; a read error may be behind it. The chain carries TRBV29-1 and TRBJ1-2; D remains unclear. Looked up from germline, CDR1 is SQVTM and CDR2 is ANQGSEA. The CDR3 covers 17 residues. This chain's CDR3 is CSVEDVPGAFPKYGYTF. The CDR3 region has the DNA TGCAGCGTTGAAGATGTGCCGGGTGCGTTTCCTAAGTATGGCTACACCTTC.

This clonotype showed up just a few times. This chain joins TRBV29-1 and TRBJ2-7, with D perhaps TRBD2 (6 bases). The V end lost 5 bases, the J end lost 2 bases, and 10 bases lay between the germline ends. CDR1 and CDR2 (germline): SQVTM, ANQGSEA. The CDR3 is 12 amino acids. The CDR3 protein is CSVRGTPYEQYF. CDR3 coding DNA: TGCAGCGTTCGGGGGACCCCCTACGAGCAGTACTTC.

The V call is TRBV7-2, the J call TRBJ2-5; 11 nucleotides align to TRBD2. The CDR3 covers 16 residues. Losses at the gene ends were 0 bases for V and 2 bases for J; bases not matched to a gene: 2. The germline gives CDR1 SGHTA, CDR2 FQGNSA. CDR3 DNA sequence: TGTGCCAGCAGCTTAGCGTCTAGCGGGGGGCAAGAGACCCAGTACTTC. Encoded protein: CASSLASSGGQETQYF. Full variable domain (outside the CDR3, taken from reference TRBV7-2 and TRBJ2-5): GAGVSQSPSNKVTEKGKDVELRCDPISGHTALYWYRQSLGQGLEFLIYFQGNSAPDKSGLPSDRFSAERTGGSVSTLTIQRTQQEDSAVYLCASSLASSGGQETQYFGPGTRLLVL.

The chain has TRBV20-1 and TRBJ1-6; D perhaps matches TRBD1 (6 bases). This CDR3 spans 14 amino acids. The V gene's germline CDR1 is DFQATT and CDR2 SNEGSKA (reference sequence). V gave up 3 bases and J gave up 9 bases, with 15 bases separating them. CDR3 sequence (DNA): TGCAGTGCTAGTCCCGGGGGCGGCGGTTCACCCCTCCACTTT. This gives the protein CSASPGGGGSPLHF.

This chain uses TRBV4-2 with TRBJ2-2; D gene ambiguous. Germline V gene data show CDR1 as LGHNA and CDR2 as YNFKEQ. The CDR3 has 14 amino acids. The ends were cut back, 0 bases at V and 1 base at J, with 3 bases in the middle. The CDR3 is CASSQELNTGELFF. CDR3 nucleotides: TGTGCCAGCAGCCAAGAGCTGAACACCGGGGAGCTGTTTTTT.

The V call is TRBV11-1, the J call TRBJ1-2; the D gene is possibly TRBD1 (5 bases). This CDR3 is 13 amino acids long. Looked up from germline, CDR1 is SGHAT and CDR2 is FQDESV (reference sequence). Trimming removed 2 bases at V and 7 bases at J, with 11 bases between. The CDR3 loop reads CASSLRGESGYTF. The CDR3 DNA reads TGTGCCAGCAGCTTACGGGGGGAAAGTGGCTACACCTTC.

The chain is built from TRBV5-8 and TRBJ1-5, with 9 bases that match TRBD1. The junction had 6 bases not matched to a gene; V was cut back by 7 bases and J by 4 bases. Germline-derived CDR1 and CDR2 are SGHTS and YDEGEE. This CDR3 contains 14 residues. The DNA for the CDR3 is TGTGCCAGCTCAGGGGACAGGGATAATCAGCCCCAGCATTTT. Translating it yields CASSGDRDNQPQHF.

The sample holds a few counts of this clonotype. V is TRBV2 and J is TRBJ2-1; TRBD1 matches 8 bases. Germline-derived CDR1 and CDR2 are SNHLY and FYNNEI. The CDR3 contains 15 residues. Germline trimming cut 5 bases from V and 6 bases from J; bases unmatched to any gene: 9. CDR3 protein: CASSPDRDSLNEQFF. The CDR3 coding sequence is TGTGCCAGCAGTCCGGACAGGGACAGCCTCAATGAGCAGTTCTTC.

This clonotype was counted between two and nine times. V and J are TRBV7-2 and TRBJ2-1; D possibly corresponds to TRBD1 (6 bases). Germline CDR1 is SGHTA and CDR2 is FQGNSA. CDR3 size: 14 residues. V lost 4 bases and J 4 bases, leaving 11 bases between the germline ends. CDR3 region: CASSSRDTYNEQFF. The CDR3 nucleotides are TGTGCCAGCAGCTCCCGGGACACATACAATGAGCAGTTCTTC.

This clonotype has a handful of counts. The rearrangement joins TRBV12-3 or TRBV12-4 to TRBJ1-2; no clear D. Trimming stripped 5 bases from V and 4 bases from J, with 20 bases between. CDR3 length: 16 residues. CDR3 DNA: TGTGCCAGCAGTCCTCACCGGGATCTAACCATCTATGGCTACACCTTC. Its protein is CASSPHRDLTIYGYTF.

This clonotype was recorded many times. CDR3: CASSSAGGAYEQYV. The CDR3, as DNA: TGTGCCAGCAGTTCAGCGGGGGGGGCCTACGAGCAGTACGTC. The chain combines TRBV28 with TRBJ2-7; 10 bases fit TRBD2. This CDR3 spans 14 amino acids. The trim removed 4 bases at V and 2 bases at J, leaving 2 bases unmatched. Per germline, CDR1 MDHEN and CDR2 SYDVKM.

J is TRBJ2-4 and V is TRBV7-2, with D perhaps given as TRBD1 or TRBD2 (5 bases each). Germline V gene lookup returns CDR1 SGHTA and CDR2 FQGNSA. V was trimmed by 1 base and J by 7 bases, leaving 11 bases between them. CDR3 size: 14 residues. CDR3 in amino acids: CASSLGGPGNIQYF. In DNA, the CDR3 is TGTGCCAGCAGCTTAGGCGGGCCAGGGAACATTCAGTACTTC.

The chain has TRBV7-2 and TRBJ2-5; D not resolved. This CDR3 is 16 amino acids long. V was pared by 1 base and J by 1 base, with 13 bases between. In germline, CDR1 is SGHTA, CDR2 FQGNSA. The CDR3 reads CASSLEPYTRQETQYF. CDR3 DNA sequence: TGTGCCAGCAGCTTAGAGCCCTACACGCGCCAAGAGACCCAGTACTTC.

This clonotype was picked up a small number of times. The rearrangement joins TRBV20-1 to TRBJ2-6; D may be TRBD2 (5 bases). V lost 5 bases to trimming and J lost 2 bases, with 16 bases between them. Germline V gives CDR1 DFQATT, CDR2 SNEGSKA (reference sequence). The CDR3 totals 16 residues. As DNA, the CDR3 is TGCAGTGCTCGGGGTTTGGGGTCTGCTGGGGCCAACGTCCTGACTTTC. Protein sequence: CSARGLGSAGANVLTF.

A few counts support this clonotype. J is TRBJ2-3 and V is TRBV5-8, with 7 positions matching TRBD2. With V trimmed by 5 bases and J by 5 bases, 5 bases remained unmatched. The CDR3 totals 13 residues. Germline lookup yields CDR1 SGHTS and CDR2 YDEGEE. DNA of the CDR3: TGTGCCAGCAGTTACTCGGGGGGAGATACGCAGTATTTT. Its protein product is CASSYSGGDTQYF.

A few counts support this clonotype. This chain uses TRBV7-2 with TRBJ2-5, with D tentatively TRBD1 or TRBD2 (5 bases each). The germline V gene has CDR1 SGHTA and CDR2 FQGNSA. This CDR3 contains 14 residues. Trimming pared 5 bases from V and 5 bases from J, leaving 15 bases between. The CDR3 sequence: CASSPPGRMETQYF. CDR3 DNA: TGTGCCAGCAGCCCTCCGGGACGGATGGAGACCCAGTACTTC.

This clonotype was observed a few times. V is TRBV7-2 and J is TRBJ1-2, with 9 nucleotides matching TRBD1. Germline CDR1 is SGHTA and CDR2 is FQGNSA. V lost 4 bases and J lost 8; bases outside the gene matches: 5. The CDR3 loop spans 13 amino acids. The CDR3 DNA reads as TGTGCCAGCAGCTACAGGGGGCCGGGGGGCTACACCTTC. This gives the protein CASSYRGPGGYTF.

There are a few counts of this clonotype. The rearrangement links TRBV7-2 to TRBJ2-1; tentative D call: TRBD2 (5 bases). The germline V gene has CDR1 SGHTA and CDR2 FQGNSA. The CDR3 totals 12 residues. Trimming pared 6 bases from V and 6 bases from J, leaving 9 bases between. The CDR3 nucleotides are TGTGCCAGCAGGAGGGAATCCAATGAGCAGTTCTTC. Translation: CASRRESNEQFF.